This is a list of T cell receptor beta chains from one sample in a study of blood T cell repertoires in COVID-19. The assay was immunoSEQ multiplex PCR, and TCRdb's table has in-frame clones only and misses some. The sample holds 100,000 to 130,000 clones, 75% to 95% seen once. Specimen: peripheral blood. The receptors were sampled from a woman aged 25 to 45 with acute or convalescent COVID-19. Both conserved end residues are part of each CDR3. Fields, in order: J gene, CDR3 length, clone size, V gene, D gene, CDR3 protein, CDR3 DNA. D genes are given only for firm matches. Rows may omit the clone size; those that give it use once, few, many or a size class.

>TRBJ2-6|17|NA|TRBV3-1/TRBV3-2|TRBD1
CASRYGTGGAGANVLTF
TGTGCCAGCAGATACGGGACAGGGGGCGCTGGGGCCAACGTCCTGACTTTC
>TRBJ2-5|13|NA|TRBV10-3|NA
CAIRSRVSETQYF
TGTGCCATCAGATCCAGGGTGTCGGAGACCCAGTACTTC
>TRBJ1-2|14|NA|TRBV19|TRBD1
CASSTDRNLNGYTF
TGTGCCAGTAGTACGGACAGGAATTTGAATGGCTACACCTTC
>TRBJ2-7|14|NA|TRBV29-1|TRBD2
CSVSLSSGGYEQYF
TGCAGCGTTTCCTTATCGAGCGGGGGCTACGAGCAGTACTTC
>TRBJ1-4|18|once|TRBV10-1|NA
CASPASQVIRRGNEKLFF
TGCGCCAGCCCCGCTTCACAGGTGATTCGAAGGGGGAATGAAAAACTGTTTTTT
>TRBJ2-7|16|NA|TRBV7-2|TRBD2
CASKERLAGDPYEQYF
TGTGCCAGCAAGGAAAGACTAGCGGGAGACCCGTACGAGCAGTACTTC
>TRBJ1-3|15|NA|TRBV11-2|NA
CASSPKASTRNTIYF
TGTGCCAGCAGCCCGAAGGCCTCTACTAGAAACACCATATATTTT
>TRBJ1-2|12|NA|TRBV19|TRBD1
CASSPGTGGYTF
TGTGCCAGTAGTCCCGGGACAGGTGGCTACACCTTC
>TRBJ1-1|14|NA|TRBV3-1/TRBV3-2|NA
CASSQVYGNTEAFF
TGTGCCAGCAGCCAAGTCTACGGGAACACTGAAGCTTTCTTT
>TRBJ2-2|14|once|TRBV14|NA
CASSLDTNTGELFF
TGTGCCAGCAGCTTAGACACGAACACCGGGGAGCTGTTTTTT
>TRBJ1-1|13|NA|TRBV7-2|NA
CASSLWGRTEAFF
TGTGCCAGCAGCTTATGGGGGAGGACTGAAGCTTTCTTT
>TRBJ1-4|16|NA|TRBV7-9|TRBD1
CASSLATGGANEKLFF
TGTGCCAGCAGCTTAGCTACAGGGGGCGCAAATGAAAAACTGTTTTTT
>TRBJ2-7|15|NA|TRBV7-7|TRBD2
CASSPASGHSYEQYF
TGTGCTAGCAGTCCAGCTAGCGGACACTCCTACGAGCAGTACTTC
>TRBJ2-1|15|once|TRBV7-2|NA
CASSFGGGRINEQFF
TGTGCCAGCAGCTTTGGGGGGGGCAGGATCAATGAGCAGTTCTTC
>TRBJ1-4|13|NA|TRBV14|NA
CASSDRVNEKLFF
TGTGCCAGCAGCGACAGAGTGAATGAAAAACTGTTTTTT
>TRBJ1-3|13|NA|TRBV27|TRBD1
CASRQGAGNTIYF
TGTGCCAGCAGACAGGGGGCTGGAAACACCATATATTTT
>TRBJ1-2|14|NA|TRBV6-6|TRBD1
CASRHSTGGNGYTF
TGTGCCAGCAGACATTCAACAGGGGGCAATGGCTACACCTTC
>TRBJ2-7|15|NA|TRBV24-1|TRBD1
CATSDSQGYHYEQYF
TGTGCCACCAGTGATTCACAGGGGTACCACTACGAGCAGTACTTC
>TRBJ1-2|15|NA|TRBV19|NA
CASSQGPGAGSSYTF
TGTGCCAGTAGTCAAGGGCCGGGAGCGGGCTCCAGCTACACCTTC
>TRBJ1-3|16|once|TRBV2|TRBD1
CASSEFEGTALNTIYF
TGTGCCAGCAGTGAATTTGAAGGGACAGCACTAAACACCATATATTTT
>TRBJ1-2|14|NA|TRBV2|NA
CASTDRGFLYGYTF
TGTGCCAGCACCGATCGGGGTTTCCTCTATGGCTACACCTTC
>TRBJ2-5|16|NA|TRBV3-1/TRBV3-2|TRBD2
CASSKGLAGNKETQYF
TGTGCCAGCAGCAAGGGACTAGCGGGGAATAAAGAGACCCAGTACTTC
>TRBJ1-6|17|NA|TRBV20-1|TRBD1
CSASRDRGISYNSPLHF
TGCAGTGCTAGTCGGGACAGGGGGATTTCTTATAATTCACCCCTCCACTTT
>TRBJ2-5|13|NA|TRBV28|TRBD1
CASSPGQGETQYF
TGTGCCAGCAGTCCGGGACAGGGAGAGACCCAGTACTTC
>TRBJ1-2|16|NA|TRBV4-1|NA
CASSQATWGGRDGYTF
TGCGCCAGCAGCCAAGCTACATGGGGGGGGAGGGATGGCTACACCTTC
>TRBJ2-1|17|NA|TRBV25-1|TRBD2
CASSDALLAGAYNEQFF
TGTGCCAGCAGTGACGCCCTTCTAGCGGGGGCTTACAATGAGCAGTTCTTC
>TRBJ1-4|15|NA|TRBV7-2|NA
CASSRDGTPSGKLFF
TGTGCCAGCAGCAGGGACGGGACACCCAGCGGAAAACTGTTTTTT
>TRBJ2-7|14|NA|TRBV9|TRBD1
CASSTRQGADEQYF
TGTGCCAGCAGCACCAGACAGGGGGCTGACGAGCAGTACTTC
>TRBJ2-2|18|NA|TRBV7-2|TRBD2
CASSLGGMWATNTGELFF
TGTGCCAGCAGCTTGGGAGGGATGTGGGCTACGAACACCGGGGAGCTGTTTTTT
>TRBJ1-1|14|NA|TRBV28|TRBD1
CASSPLDRGTEAFF
TGTGCCAGCAGCCCCCTTGACAGGGGCACTGAAGCTTTCTTT
>TRBJ2-1|14|NA|TRBV5-1|TRBD2
CASSPGTSDNEQFF
TGCGCCAGCAGCCCCGGGACTAGCGATAATGAGCAGTTCTTC
>TRBJ2-5|16|NA|TRBV4-2|TRBD1
CASSQGGQGRQETQYF
TGTGCCAGCAGCCAAGGCGGACAGGGGCGACAAGAGACCCAGTACTTC
>TRBJ1-1|16|few|TRBV4-3|TRBD1
CASSQAPTLTGTEAFF
TGCGCCAGCAGCCAAGCCCCGACTCTGACAGGGACTGAAGCTTTCTTT
>TRBJ1-6|13|NA|TRBV6-5|NA
CEARAGPNSPLHF
TGTGAGGCCCGCGCGGGCCCCAATTCACCCCTCCACTTT
>TRBJ1-6|14|NA|TRBV6-2/TRBV6-3|TRBD1
CASSSGTANSPLHF
TGTGCCAGCAGCTCCGGGACAGCTAATTCACCCCTCCACTTT
>TRBJ2-7|16|NA|TRBV12-5|TRBD1
CASGLGAGTGDVEQYF
TGTGCTAGTGGTTTGGGCGCCGGGACAGGGGACGTCGAGCAGTACTTC
>TRBJ2-3|16|NA|TRBV6-6|NA
CASATRGAWAGDTQYF
TGTGCCAGCGCAACACGCGGGGCATGGGCAGGGGATACGCAGTATTTT